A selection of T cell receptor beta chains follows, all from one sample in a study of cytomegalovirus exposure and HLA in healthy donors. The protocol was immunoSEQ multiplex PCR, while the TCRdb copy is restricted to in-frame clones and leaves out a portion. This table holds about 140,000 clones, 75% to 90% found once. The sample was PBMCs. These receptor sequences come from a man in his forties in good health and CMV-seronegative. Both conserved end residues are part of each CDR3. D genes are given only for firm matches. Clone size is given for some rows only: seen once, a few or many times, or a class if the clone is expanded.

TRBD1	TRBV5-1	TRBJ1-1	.	TGCGCCAGCAGCACGAATACCCAGGGGGGCTCTGAAGCTTTCTTT	CASSTNTQGGSEAFF
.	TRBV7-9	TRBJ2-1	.	TGTGCCAGCAGCCCCCGCCCCGGACAGCTCGGGGATGAGCAGTTCTTC	CASSPRPGQLGDEQFF
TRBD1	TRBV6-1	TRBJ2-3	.	TGTGCCAGCAGCGACAGGGGAGGTACCACAGATACGCAGTATTTT	CASSDRGGTTDTQYF
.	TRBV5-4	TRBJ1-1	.	TGTGCCAGCAGCCCGGCCGGGACAATGAACACTGAAGCTTTCTTT	CASSPAGTMNTEAFF
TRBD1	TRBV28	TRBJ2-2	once	TGTGCCAGCAGTCTTCGACAGGGTAACACCGGGGAGCTGTTTTTT	CASSLRQGNTGELFF
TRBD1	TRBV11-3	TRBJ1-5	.	TGTGCCAGCAGCCCACGCCCGGGACAGGGACCCAATCAGCCCCAGCATTTT	CASSPRPGQGPNQPQHF
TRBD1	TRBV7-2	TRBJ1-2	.	TGTGCCAGCAGCTTAGCCAGGACAGGGGATGGCTACACCTTC	CASSLARTGDGYTF
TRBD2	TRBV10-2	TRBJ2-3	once	TGCGCCAGCAGAGCTAGCGGGGGGACAGATACGCAGTATTTT	CASRASGGTDTQYF
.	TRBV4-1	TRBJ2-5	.	TGCGCCAGCAGCCCCGTCGATGGGGGGATACAAGAGACCCAGTACTTC	CASSPVDGGIQETQYF
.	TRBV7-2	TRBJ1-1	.	TGTGCCAGCAGCTCCCGGGTTGCAGAAGCTTTCTTT	CASSSRVAEAFF
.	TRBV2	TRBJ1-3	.	TGTGCCAGCAGTTTCAGCTCTGGAAACACCATATATTTT	CASSFSSGNTIYF
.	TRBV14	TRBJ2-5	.	TGTGCCAGTAGACCGGGACCGGGGGTAACCCAGTACTTC	CASRPGPGVTQYF
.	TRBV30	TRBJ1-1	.	TGTGCCTGGAGTAAACAGAGTTACACTGAAGCTTTCTTT	CAWSKQSYTEAFF
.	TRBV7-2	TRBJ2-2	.	TGTGCCAGCAGCTTAGTTACGGTGAACACCGGGGAGCTGTTTTTT	CASSLVTVNTGELFF
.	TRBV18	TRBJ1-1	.	TGTGCCAGCTCAGGGGGGGTCACTGAAGCTTTCTTT	CASSGGVTEAFF
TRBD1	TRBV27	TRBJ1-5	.	TGTGCCAGCACCCCAGGGGGAAGCAATCAGCCCCAGCATTTT	CASTPGGSNQPQHF
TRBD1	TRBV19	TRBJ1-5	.	TGTGCCAGTAGTTCCTCCACAGGGGGCGCCTATCAGCCCCAGCATTTT	CASSSSTGGAYQPQHF
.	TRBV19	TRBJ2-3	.	TGTGCCAGTAGTATGAGGGCTGAAACAGATACGCAGTATTTT	CASSMRAETDTQYF